This T cell receptor beta chain was found in a study of identical twins (dated by TCRdb to the mid-2010s). With regard to the full study: The study deep-sequenced TCR alpha and beta repertoires from monozygotic twins, unrelated adults of various ages and cord blood to test whether fetal clonotypes persist. Replicate twin experiments were performed at different times using different library preparation protocols to rule out contamination. Paper-wide results and their limitations: Abundant cord blood beta clonotypes had fewer insertions, young adult naive repertoires showed a similar but weaker trend, and memory repertoires showed no such trend. Compared with coincidental sharing between unrelated individuals, an excess of low generation-probability sequences was observed among out-of-frame TCR alpha sequences shared between twins. A weaker excess of twin sharing was found in beta out-of-frame sequences because the signal-to-noise ratio was lowered by fewer shared sequences. Conclusions relied on cross-sectional statistical analysis, since the same donors could not be followed over many years. Zero-insertion analyses could be partly confounded by invariant T cells such as MAIT and iNKT, although diverse VJ usage argued against such confounding for most clonotypes. Out-of-frame TCR alpha sharing in monozygotic twins was systematically underestimated by recombination models, whereas sharing between unrelated individuals was in agreement with the recombination models.

Only healthy Caucasian donors were included. The study also sequenced three unrelated non-twin adults: a male aged 18 to 30, a male aged 50 to 59 and a female aged 50 to 59. Miltenyi CD45RO+ enrichment and human naive T-cell isolation kits were used to isolate memory (CD45RO+) and naive T cells from PBMC. Libraries were constructed by 5' RACE. The instrument was an Illumina HiSeq 2000. Template switching added a universal primer binding site, and the final cDNA carried a unique molecular identifier that allowed TCR cDNA molecules to be counted accurately. First-strand cDNA for TCR alpha and beta chains was synthesized from specific primers in the conserved constant-segment region. Each cDNA library was double barcoded, with a SMART-Mk sample barcode plus Illumina barcodes, to control for contamination. Two successive PCR steps introduced TruSeq adapter sequences along with Illumina sample barcodes. TCR alpha and beta cDNA libraries were sequenced on the Illumina HiSeq platform with custom primers. As for how the authors treated the data: MiGEC processed the raw reads to extract unique molecular identifiers, while MiXCR was used to determine the CDR3 positions. Recombination models were inferred per individual with the repgenHMM and IGoR tools using an EM algorithm. Shared clonotype analysis was performed with the tcR package in R, normalizing sharing by the product of cloneset sizes. To study raw recombination free of thymic and clonal selection effects, out-of-frame nonproductive sequences were analyzed. TCRdb ran its own pipeline on the public reads, namely fastp trimming at Q25 and MiXCR clone calling, and kept in-frame beta chains. Identical CDR3 protein sequences are pooled into one entry, listed with their most common genes and DNA. These V and J calls are TCRdb output, not the study's own analysis. The sample profile shows 400,000 or so distinct CDR3 sequences; 8.5% to 10% of them were found once. The top ten clones comprise 8% to 10% of the sample.

Only a few counts were recorded for this clonotype. Its antigen remains undetermined. Nothing much larger sits one base from this clone, and base qualities are not available. Taken from cysteine to phenylalanine, the CDR3 has 15 residues. Just CDR3 DNA is preserved here, 45 bases in frame from base 1. Trimming costs V 3 bases and J 0 bases, and their ends lie 9 bases apart. The germline V gene supplies CDR1 KGHDR and CDR2 SFDVKD. The source of this sequence is a woman aged 45-59 years in good health. The chain is encoded by TRBV24-1 joined to TRBJ2-3; TRBD2 is a possible D gene, resting on 5 matching bases. Sequenced: naive T cells sorted from blood. Taken with the paper, the label for cell subset or site translates to: cells isolated with a human naive T-cell isolation kit. The DNA sequence is given as TGTGCCACCAGTGATGCAGCGGATAGCACAGATACGCAGTATTTT. It encodes CATSDAADSTDTQYF.